Below, 2 T cell receptor beta chains from the same sample are listed, as sequenced in a study of blood T cell repertoires in COVID-19. This table comes from immunoSEQ multiplex PCR, and its TCRdb copy is limited to in-frame clones, with some not included. This sample has around 210,000 clones, with roughly 85% found just once. Sequencing was performed on peripheral blood. Receptors originate from a man over 45 with COVID-19, enrolled during active disease.

J is TRBJ2-4 and V is TRBV5-1; D ambiguous. CDR3 length: 14 residues. The V end was cut by 0 bases, the J end by 0 bases, with 4 bases between. Germline CDR1 reads SGHRS; CDR2 reads YFSETQ. CDR3 DNA: TGCGCCAGCAGCTTGGAACTAGCCAAAAACATTCAGTACTTC. This translates into CASSLELAKNIQYF.

V gene TRBV6-6 combines with J gene TRBJ1-1; unclear D gene. Germline loops: CDR1 MNHNY, CDR2 SVGAGI (reference sequence). Trimming stripped 3 bases from V and 4 bases from J, with 9 bases between. CDR3 length equals 13 residues. CDR3 DNA: TGTGCCAGCAGTTATTCGGGTGCCACTGAAGCTTTCTTT. Its protein product is CASSYSGATEAFF.